Listed below are T cell receptor beta chains from one sample, sequenced in a study of vaccination and CD4 T cells after COVID-19. These receptors' antigens are unknown. TCRdb fed the PCR reads into MiXCR, producing one record per CDR3 protein. Among some 17,000 distinct CDR3 sequences listed, roughly half were seen once. The sequencing used CD4+ T cells from blood, cultured in vitro, collected before SARS-CoV-2 vaccination. These receptors all stem from a human donor who had recovered from COVID-19. Each CDR3 is given without its conserved first and last residue.

TRBJ2-1	TRBV20-1	SARVKSPLGGRSTHEQF
TRBJ1-1	TRBV5-4	ASSPGVRADTEAF
TRBJ1-2	TRBV20-1	SAPVPTGQTNYGYT
TRBJ1-5	TRBV6-1	ASSDERNQPQH
TRBJ2-2	TRBV7-2	ARGGTTNTGELF
TRBJ2-1	TRBV27	ASSSNSGRNAYNEQF
TRBJ2-3	TRBV20-1	SAQTAGLGGFGQY
TRBJ1-2	TRBV27	ASSPLFGTGINYGYT
TRBJ2-5	TRBV21-1	ASSFKQETQY
TRBJ1-1	TRBV25-1	GRWRIRPEAF
TRBJ1-5	TRBV28	ASSDRGTKRSNQPQH
TRBJ1-2	TRBV5-4	ASSFSTGGNYGYT
TRBJ1-1	TRBV19	ASSIRESTEAF
TRBJ1-1	TRBV19	ASSFLRGDTEAF
TRBJ1-2	TRBV6-5	ASSYLGLGRDYGYT
TRBJ1-6	TRBV20-1	SAQRRANSPLH
TRBJ1-5	TRBV6-2/TRBV6-3	ASSYNAAGTGTFNQPQH
TRBJ1-2	TRBV7-8	ASSLAVRGRVDGYT
TRBJ1-6	TRBV24-1	ATSDMPGQGVKPLH
TRBJ1-1	TRBV7-7	ASSRSMGDRAAF
TRBJ2-7	TRBV7-2	ASSLRAPYEQY
TRBJ2-5	TRBV6-2/TRBV6-3	ASRRGDSSQETQY
TRBJ2-5	TRBV30	AWSGGWETQY
TRBJ1-1	TRBV5-4	ASSPGPEAF
TRBJ1-6	TRBV19	ASAGSIGSPLH
TRBJ2-5	TRBV2	ASVWQGQETQY
TRBJ2-3	TRBV6-1	ASVPHHTQY
TRBJ1-2	TRBV6-1	ASMDELRQENYGYT
TRBJ1-2	TRBV3-1	ASSQRVPYGYT
TRBJ1-2	TRBV20-1	SAREGGSRGYT
TRBJ2-3	TRBV7-2	ASSHQAGPSSTDTQY
TRBJ2-5	TRBV7-2	ASSLRGLAGRETQY
TRBJ1-2	TRBV6-1	ASSTPTGPTNYGYT
TRBJ2-5	TRBV6-2/TRBV6-3	ASSRDPPGTQY
TRBJ2-7	TRBV20-1	SARDEKQLGEQY
TRBJ1-5	TRBV20-1	SAVRGMNQPQH
TRBJ1-1	TRBV28	ASSPLLGAQNTEAF
TRBJ1-1	TRBV7-2	ASSPTGARTEAF
TRBJ1-2	TRBV27	ASSPTGNYGYT
TRBJ2-7	TRBV2	ASSSPLSGGQY
TRBJ2-7	TRBV21-1	ASSQSSYEQY
TRBJ1-6	TRBV7-2	ASSPRTGTGGNHNSPLH